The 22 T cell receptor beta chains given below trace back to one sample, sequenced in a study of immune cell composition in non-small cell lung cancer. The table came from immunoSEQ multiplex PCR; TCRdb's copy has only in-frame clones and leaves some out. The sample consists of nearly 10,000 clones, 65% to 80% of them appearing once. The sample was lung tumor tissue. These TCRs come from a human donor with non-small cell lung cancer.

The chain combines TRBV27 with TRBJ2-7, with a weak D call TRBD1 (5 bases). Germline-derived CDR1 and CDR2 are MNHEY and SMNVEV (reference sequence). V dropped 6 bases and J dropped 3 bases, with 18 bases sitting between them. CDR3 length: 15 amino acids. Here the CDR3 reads CASSPGQAAGYEQYF. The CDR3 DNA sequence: TGTGCCAGCAGCCCCGGACAAGCAGCAGGCTACGAGCAGTACTTC.

CDR3 loop: CASSSTDTQYF. The CDR3 coding sequence is TGTGCCAGCTCTAGCACAGATACGCAGTATTTT. The chain couples TRBV18 to TRBJ2-3; D call uncertain. The V and J ends lost 6 bases and 0 bases respectively, with 1 base between them. The length of the CDR3 is 11 residues. Germline CDR1 KGHSH, CDR2 LQKENI.

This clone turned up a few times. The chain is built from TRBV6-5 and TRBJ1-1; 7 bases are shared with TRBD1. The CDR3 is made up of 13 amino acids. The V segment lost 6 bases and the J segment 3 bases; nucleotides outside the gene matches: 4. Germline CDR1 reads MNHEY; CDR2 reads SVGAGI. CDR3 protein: CASSRDRDTEAFF. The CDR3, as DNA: TGTGCCAGCAGCCGTGACAGGGACACTGAAGCTTTCTTT.

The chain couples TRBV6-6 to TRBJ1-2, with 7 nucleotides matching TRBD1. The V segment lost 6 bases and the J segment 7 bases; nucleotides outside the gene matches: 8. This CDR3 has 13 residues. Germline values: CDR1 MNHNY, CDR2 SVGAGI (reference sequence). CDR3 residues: CASSVEGAGGYTF. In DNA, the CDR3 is TGTGCCAGCAGCGTTGAGGGGGCAGGTGGCTACACCTTC.

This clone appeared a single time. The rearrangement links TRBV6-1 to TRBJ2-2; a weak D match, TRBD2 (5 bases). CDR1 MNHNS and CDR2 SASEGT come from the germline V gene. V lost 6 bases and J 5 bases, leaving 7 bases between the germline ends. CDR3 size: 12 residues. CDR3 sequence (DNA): TGTGCCAGCAGCCTAGCTACCGGGGAGCTGTTTTTT. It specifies CASSLATGELFF.

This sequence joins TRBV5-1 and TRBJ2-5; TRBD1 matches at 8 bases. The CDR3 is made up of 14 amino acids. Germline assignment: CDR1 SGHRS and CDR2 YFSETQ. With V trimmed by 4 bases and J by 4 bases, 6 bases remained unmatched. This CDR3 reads CASSLRQGLETQYF. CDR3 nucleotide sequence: TGCGCCAGCAGCCTGCGACAGGGGTTAGAGACCCAGTACTTC. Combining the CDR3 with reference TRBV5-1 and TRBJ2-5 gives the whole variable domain KAGVTQTPRYLIKTRGQQVTLSCSPISGHRSVSWYQQTPGQGLQFLFEYFSETQRNKGNFPGRFSGRQFSNSRSEMNVSTLELGDSALYLCASSLRQGLETQYFGPGTRLLVL.

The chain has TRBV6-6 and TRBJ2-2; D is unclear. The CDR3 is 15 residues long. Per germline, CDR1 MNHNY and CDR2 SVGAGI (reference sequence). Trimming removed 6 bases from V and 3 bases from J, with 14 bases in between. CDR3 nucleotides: TGTGCCAGCAGCCCCGCGGATCGGTACACCGGGGAGCTGTTTTTT. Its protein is CASSPADRYTGELFF.

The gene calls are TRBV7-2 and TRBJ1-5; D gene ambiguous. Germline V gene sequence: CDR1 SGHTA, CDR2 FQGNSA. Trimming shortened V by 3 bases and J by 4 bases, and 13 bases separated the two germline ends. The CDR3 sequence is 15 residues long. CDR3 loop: CASSLTRGLNQPQHF. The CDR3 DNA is TGTGCCAGCAGCTTGACCCGTGGGCTTAATCAGCCCCAGCATTTT. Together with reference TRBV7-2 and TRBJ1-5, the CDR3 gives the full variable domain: GAGVSQSPSNKVTEKGKDVELRCDPISGHTALYWYRQSLGQGLEFLIYFQGNSAPDKSGLPSDRFSAERTGGSVSTLTIQRTQQEDSAVYLCASSLTRGLNQPQHFGDGTRLSIL.

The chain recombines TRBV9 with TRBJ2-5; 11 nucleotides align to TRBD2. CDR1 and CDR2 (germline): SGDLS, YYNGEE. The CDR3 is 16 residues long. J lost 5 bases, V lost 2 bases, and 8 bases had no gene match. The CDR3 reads CASSVIVAGGLETQYF. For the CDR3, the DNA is TGTGCCAGCAGCGTTATCGTAGCGGGGGGGCTGGAGACCCAGTACTTC.

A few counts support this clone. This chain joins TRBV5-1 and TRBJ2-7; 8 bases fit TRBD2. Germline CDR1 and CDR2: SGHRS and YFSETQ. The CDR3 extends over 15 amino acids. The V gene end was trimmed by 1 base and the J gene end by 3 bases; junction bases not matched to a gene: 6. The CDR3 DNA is TGCGCCAGCAGCTTGCAAAGCGGGGGTCTCTACGAGCAGTACTTC. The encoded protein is CASSLQSGGLYEQYF. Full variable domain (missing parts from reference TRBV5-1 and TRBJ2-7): KAGVTQTPRYLIKTRGQQVTLSCSPISGHRSVSWYQQTPGQGLQFLFEYFSETQRNKGNFPGRFSGRQFSNSRSEMNVSTLELGDSALYLCASSLQSGGLYEQYFGPGTRLTVT.

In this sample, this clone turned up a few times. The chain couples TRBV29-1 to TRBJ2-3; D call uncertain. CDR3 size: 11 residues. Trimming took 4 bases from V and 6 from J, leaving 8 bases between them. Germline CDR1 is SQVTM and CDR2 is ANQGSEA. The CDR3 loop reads CSVGTGDTQYF. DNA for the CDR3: TGCAGCGTTGGAACGGGCGATACGCAGTATTTT.

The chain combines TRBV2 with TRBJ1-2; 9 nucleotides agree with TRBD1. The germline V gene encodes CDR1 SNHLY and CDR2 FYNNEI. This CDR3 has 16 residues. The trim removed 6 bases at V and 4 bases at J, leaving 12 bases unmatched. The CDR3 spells CASRMPTGGVGYGYTF. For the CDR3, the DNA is TGTGCCAGCAGAATGCCAACAGGGGGCGTGGGCTATGGCTACACCTTC.

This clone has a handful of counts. The CDR3: CASSSYRGPQYF. CDR3 nucleotide sequence: TGTGCCAGCAGTTCCTACCGGGGCCCCCAGTACTTC. V gene TRBV6-6 combines with J gene TRBJ2-5; either TRBD1 or TRBD2 may supply D (5 bases each). Trimming pared 4 bases from V and 9 bases from J, leaving 12 bases between. The CDR3 extends over 12 amino acids. Germline values: CDR1 MNHNY, CDR2 SVGAGI (reference sequence).

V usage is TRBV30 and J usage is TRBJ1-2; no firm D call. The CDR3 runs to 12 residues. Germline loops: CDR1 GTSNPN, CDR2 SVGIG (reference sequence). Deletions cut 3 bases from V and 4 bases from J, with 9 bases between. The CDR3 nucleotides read TGTGCCTGGAGAGGTCCGAGCTATGGCTACACCTTC. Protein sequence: CAWRGPSYGYTF.

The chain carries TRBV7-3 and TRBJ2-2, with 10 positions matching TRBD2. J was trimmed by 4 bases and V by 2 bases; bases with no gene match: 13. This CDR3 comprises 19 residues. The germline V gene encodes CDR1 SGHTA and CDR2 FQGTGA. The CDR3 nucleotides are TGTGCCAGCAGCTTACTCCCGCTTAGCGGGGGGTTTGGCACCGGGGAGCTGTTTTTT. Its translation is CASSLLPLSGGFGTGELFF.

CDR3 region: CASSVATGSQQYF. In DNA, the CDR3 is TGTGCCAGCAGCGTAGCGACAGGGTCTCAGCAGTACTTC. The V call is TRBV9, the J call TRBJ2-7; 7 bases are a match to TRBD1. Unmatched junction bases numbered 5, after V lost 0 bases and J lost 8 bases. Germline V CDR1 and CDR2: SGDLS, YYNGEE. This CDR3 region has 13 residues.

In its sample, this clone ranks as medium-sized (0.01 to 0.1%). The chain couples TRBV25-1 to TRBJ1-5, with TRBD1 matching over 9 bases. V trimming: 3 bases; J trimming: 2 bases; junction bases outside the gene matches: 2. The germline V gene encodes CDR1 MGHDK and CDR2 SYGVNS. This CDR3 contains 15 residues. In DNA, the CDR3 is TGTGCCAGCAGTGATGGGGACAGGGGCAATCAGCCCCAGCATTTT. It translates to CASSDGDRGNQPQHF.

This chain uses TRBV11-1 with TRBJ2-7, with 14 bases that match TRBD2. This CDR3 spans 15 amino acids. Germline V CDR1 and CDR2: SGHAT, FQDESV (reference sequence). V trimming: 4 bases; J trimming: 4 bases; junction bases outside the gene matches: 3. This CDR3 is CASSSGLAGEYEQYF. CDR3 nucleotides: TGTGCCAGCAGCTCGGGACTAGCGGGGGAGTACGAGCAGTACTTC.

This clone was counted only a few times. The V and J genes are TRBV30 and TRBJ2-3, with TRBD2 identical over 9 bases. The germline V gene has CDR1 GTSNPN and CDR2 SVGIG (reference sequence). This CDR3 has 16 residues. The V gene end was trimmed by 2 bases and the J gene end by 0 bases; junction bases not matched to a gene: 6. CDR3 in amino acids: CAWSLTSGLSTDTQYF. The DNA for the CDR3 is TGTGCCTGGAGTCTAACTAGCGGGTTAAGCACAGATACGCAGTATTTT.

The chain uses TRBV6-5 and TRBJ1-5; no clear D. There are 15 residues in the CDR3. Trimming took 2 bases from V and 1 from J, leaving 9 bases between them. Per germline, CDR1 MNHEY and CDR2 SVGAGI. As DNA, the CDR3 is TGTGCCAGCAGTTACGAAGGTATAAGCAATCAGCCCCAGCATTTT. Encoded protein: CASSYEGISNQPQHF.

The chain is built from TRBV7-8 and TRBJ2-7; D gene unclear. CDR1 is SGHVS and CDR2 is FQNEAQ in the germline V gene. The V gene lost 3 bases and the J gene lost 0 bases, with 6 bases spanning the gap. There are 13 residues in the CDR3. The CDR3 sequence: CASSFESSYEQYF. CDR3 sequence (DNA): TGTGCCAGCAGCTTCGAGAGCTCCTACGAGCAGTACTTC.

For the CDR3, the DNA is TGTGCCAGCAGCTCGCTCGGGACAGATGGTTACGAGCAGTACTTC. This sequence encodes CASSSLGTDGYEQYF. This chain joins TRBV27 and TRBJ2-7, with 7 bases lining up with TRBD1. CDR1 MNHEY and CDR2 SMNVEV come from the germline V gene (reference sequence). Trimming took 6 bases from V and 4 from J; bases not matched to a gene: 12. CDR3 length: 15 amino acids.